This T cell receptor (beta chain) is from a study of technical replicates of blood from several donors. The CDR3 totals 16 residues. CDR1 LNHDA and CDR2 SQIVND come from the germline V gene (reference sequence). Trimming cost V 5 bases and J 3 bases; bases outside gene matches: 9. This clone appeared once. The table came from immunoSEQ multiplex PCR; TCRdb's copy has only in-frame clones and leaves some out. This repertoire shows about 83,000 clones, about 95% found once; its top ten account for approximately 0.25%. The TCR was taken from a human donor in good health. Source material: T cells isolated from PBMCs. This chain connects TRBV19 to TRBJ2-1, with 8 bases matching TRBD2. CDR3 sequence reads: CASSVVAGHGYNEQFF. DNA for the CDR3: TGTGCCAGTAGTGTGGTAGCGGGACACGGCTACAATGAGCAGTTCTTC.